This T cell receptor (beta chain) appears in the sequencing data of a study of glioma-infiltrating T cells. The iRepertoire nested amplicon-rescue multiplex PCR amplified TCR alpha and beta CDR3s from RNA. MiXCR, run by TCRdb on the multiplex PCR reads, gives a single entry per CDR3 protein. This sample has over 100,000 distinct CDR3 sequences, with around a quarter found just once. The sample holds many counts of this clonotype. The antigen remains undetermined. General study results and limits: Gliomas, especially low-grade, showed above-expected tissue-blood divergence; non-neoplastic patients showed below.

The sample comprised glioma tissue, nonneoplastic brain tissue, or PBMCs (not recorded which). This TCR came from a human donor with low-grade glioma or glioblastoma, undergoing nonglioma brain surgery, or in good health (not recorded which).

For the CDR3, the DNA is TGTGCCAGCAGTTTGGGGACAACTGAGGATGAAAAACTGTTTTTT. It is translated as CASSLGTTEDEKLFF. The gene calls are TRBV28 and TRBJ1-4; weak D call: TRBD1 (6 bases). Germline V gives CDR1 MDHEN, CDR2 SYDVKM. The V gene lost 3 bases and the J gene lost 6 bases, with 14 bases spanning the gap. CDR3 length equals 15 residues.